This T cell receptor beta chain was observed in a study of technical replicates of blood from a handful of donors. The CDR3 runs to 13 residues. Looked up from germline, CDR1 is MDHEN and CDR2 is SYDVKM. Trimming stripped 6 bases from V and 3 bases from J, with 12 bases between. Profiled with immunoSEQ multiplex PCR; TCRdb holds only in-frame clones, not every one. The data hold fewer than 85,000 clones, with roughly 92% observed a single time. The chain links TRBV28 to TRBJ2-7; D ambiguous. Material for sequencing was T cells isolated from PBMCs. The clonotype was recovered from a human donor in good health. In DNA, the CDR3 is TGTGCCAGCAGCCTAACCCCCCTCTACGAGCAGTACTTC. Translating gives CASSLTPLYEQYF.